This is a list of T cell receptor beta chains from one sample in a study of PD-1 and CTLA-4 blockade in melanoma. Clones were read by immunoSEQ multiplex PCR, and TCRdb kept only the in-frame ones, dropping some. The sample consists of about 16,000 clones, approximately 70% of them appearing once. This specimen consisted of CD8+ T cells from peripheral blood, obtained from a patient given anti-PD-1 treatment. The receptors come from a human donor with melanoma. CDR3s include the opening cysteine and the closing phenylalanine or tryptophan. Each record gives: D gene, V gene, CDR3 length, clone size, J gene, CDR3 protein, CDR3 DNA. D genes are given only for firm matches. Size values are once, few and many counts, or a class for expanded clones, and some rows have none.

>NA|TRBV30|11|NA|TRBJ1-2
CAWSQGRVYTF
TGTGCCTGGAGCCAAGGCCGAGTCTACACCTTC
>NA|TRBV10-2|13|NA|TRBJ2-5
CASSEGYQETQYF
TGCGCCAGCAGTGAGGGGTACCAAGAGACCCAGTACTTC
>NA|TRBV3-1/TRBV3-2|14|NA|TRBJ2-7
CASSQATGQSEQYF
TGTGCCAGCAGCCAAGCCACTGGACAGTCCGAGCAGTACTTC
>TRBD1|TRBV28|15|NA|TRBJ1-2
CASSIDRGRNYGYTF
TGTGCCAGCAGTATTGACAGGGGGCGGAACTATGGCTACACCTTC
>TRBD1|TRBV7-9|15|NA|TRBJ2-6
CASSLTGAGANVLTF
TGTGCCAGCAGCTTAACAGGGGCTGGGGCCAACGTCCTGACTTTC
>NA|TRBV24-1|14|NA|TRBJ2-5
CATSDLSGTETQYF
TGTGCCACCAGTGATTTGTCGGGTACGGAGACCCAGTACTTC
>NA|TRBV11-3|13|NA|TRBJ1-1
CASSLVLGAEAFF
TGTGCCAGCAGCTTAGTATTGGGGGCTGAAGCTTTCTTT
>NA|TRBV4-1|11|NA|TRBJ1-1
CASSQNTEAFF
TGCGCCAGCAGCCAAAACACTGAAGCTTTCTTT
>NA|TRBV5-6|12|NA|TRBJ2-2
CASSLGPGELFF
TGTGCCAGCAGCTTGGGGCCCGGGGAGCTGTTTTTT
>NA|TRBV9|15|few|TRBJ1-4
CASSPRDSLGEKLFF
TGTGCCAGCAGCCCCCGAGACAGTCTTGGCGAAAAACTGTTTTTT
>TRBD2|TRBV3-1/TRBV3-2|15|NA|TRBJ2-5
CASSRQRDYQETQYF
TGTGCCAGCAGCCGGCAGCGGGACTACCAAGAGACCCAGTACTTC
>TRBD2|TRBV29-1|16|few|TRBJ2-3
CSVEPTSGSYPDTQYF
TGCAGCGTTGAACCAACTAGCGGGAGTTACCCAGATACGCAGTATTTT
>TRBD2|TRBV13|16|NA|TRBJ2-1
CASNPSGTSGYNEQFF
TGTGCCAGCAATCCCTCCGGGACTAGCGGTTACAATGAGCAGTTCTTC
>NA|TRBV24-1|17|NA|TRBJ1-5
CATSDSVEAGSNQPQHF
TGTGCCACCAGTGATTCGGTAGAGGCGGGAAGCAATCAGCCCCAGCATTTT
>NA|TRBV5-5|16|NA|TRBJ1-2
CASSLAAGGGGDGYTF
TGTGCCAGCAGCTTGGCCGCCGGGGGAGGAGGGGATGGCTACACCTTC
>NA|TRBV7-9|14|few|TRBJ2-1
CASSLVGGHGGLFF
TGTGCCAGCAGCTTAGTGGGAGGACATGGGGGTCTGTTCTTC
>NA|TRBV14|18|NA|TRBJ2-2
CASSQVRIAERNTGELFF
TGTGCCAGCAGCCAGGTCAGGATAGCGGAAAGGAACACCGGGGAGCTGTTTTTT
>TRBD2|TRBV4-1|19|NA|TRBJ2-1
CASSQEFRSGIPSYNEQFF
TGCGCCAGCAGCCAAGAATTCCGGAGCGGGATACCTAGTTACAATGAGCAGTTCTTC
>TRBD1|TRBV5-1|15|NA|TRBJ1-5
CASTATGAFNQPQHF
TGCGCCAGCACAGCGACAGGGGCGTTCAATCAGCCCCAGCATTTT
>TRBD1|TRBV29-1|15|medium-sized|TRBJ2-2
CSVESGTGNTGELFF
TGCAGCGTTGAAAGTGGGACAGGGAACACCGGGGAGCTGTTTTTT
>NA|TRBV28|14|NA|TRBJ2-7
CASKPGWGDYEQYF
TGTGCCAGCAAGCCCGGTTGGGGCGACTACGAGCAGTACTTC
>NA|TRBV2|10|NA|TRBJ2-7
CASRTYEQYF
TGTGCCAGCCGGACCTACGAGCAGTACTTC
>NA|TRBV13|14|NA|TRBJ1-1
CASTAEGRASEAFF
TGTGCCAGCACAGCCGAAGGCCGCGCGTCTGAAGCTTTCTTT
>NA|TRBV12-3/TRBV12-4|13|once|TRBJ1-2
CAVDGGAVDGYTF
TGTGCCGTAGATGGGGGGGCGGTCGACGGCTACACCTTC
>NA|TRBV5-5|14|NA|TRBJ1-6
CASSGGAYNSPLHF
TGTGCCAGCAGTGGAGGAGCATATAATTCACCCCTCCACTTT
>TRBD1|TRBV19|15|NA|TRBJ1-1
CASSATGGMHTEAFF
TGTGCCAGTAGTGCAACAGGGGGTATGCACACTGAAGCTTTCTTT
>NA|TRBV19|16|NA|TRBJ1-5
CASSIRQADSNQPQHF
TGTGCCAGTAGTATTCGGCAGGCTGATAGCAATCAGCCCCAGCATTTT
>NA|TRBV27|14|NA|TRBJ2-7
CASSLGVDSYEQYF
TGTGCCAGCAGTTTGGGAGTCGATTCCTACGAGCAGTACTTC
>NA|TRBV29-1|15|NA|TRBJ1-1
CSVTGRGNGGAEAFF
TGCAGCGTTACGGGACGGGGGAATGGTGGGGCTGAAGCTTTCTTT
>TRBD1|TRBV4-2|16|once|TRBJ2-1
CASSQGTGAPLNEQFF
TGTGCCAGCAGCCAAGGGACAGGGGCGCCACTCAATGAGCAGTTCTTC
>NA|TRBV30|14|NA|TRBJ2-7
CAWNPGTASYEQYF
TGTGCCTGGAATCCCGGGACCGCTTCCTACGAGCAGTACTTC
>TRBD1|TRBV24-1|16|NA|TRBJ1-2
CATSDWGQEKIYGYTF
TGTGCCACCAGTGACTGGGGACAGGAAAAGATCTATGGCTACACCTTC
>TRBD2|TRBV5-6|15|NA|TRBJ2-7
CASSLSGLVFSEQYF
TGTGCCAGCAGCTTATCGGGACTAGTATTTTCTGAGCAGTACTTC
>TRBD1|TRBV10-3|17|NA|TRBJ1-1
CAISEGGTGGMNTEAFF
TGTGCCATCAGTGAAGGGGGGACAGGAGGGATGAACACTGAAGCTTTCTTT
>TRBD1|TRBV7-9|14|NA|TRBJ1-1
CASRMEGAGTEAFF
TGTGCCAGCAGAATGGAGGGGGCCGGGACTGAAGCTTTCTTT